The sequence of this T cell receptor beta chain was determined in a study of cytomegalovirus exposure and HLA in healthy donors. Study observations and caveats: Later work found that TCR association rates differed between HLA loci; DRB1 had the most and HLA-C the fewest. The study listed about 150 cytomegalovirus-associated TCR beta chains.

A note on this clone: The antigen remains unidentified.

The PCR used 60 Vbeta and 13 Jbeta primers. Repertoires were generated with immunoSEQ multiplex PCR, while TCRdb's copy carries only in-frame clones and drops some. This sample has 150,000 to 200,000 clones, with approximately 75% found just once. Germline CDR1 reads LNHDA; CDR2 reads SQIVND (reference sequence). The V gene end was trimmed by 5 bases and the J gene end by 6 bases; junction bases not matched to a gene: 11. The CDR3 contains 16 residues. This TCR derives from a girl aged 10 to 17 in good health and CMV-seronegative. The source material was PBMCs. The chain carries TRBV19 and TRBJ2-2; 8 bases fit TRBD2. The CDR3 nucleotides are TGTGCCAGTAGTTGGGGGACCAGCGGGGGTCCCGGGGAGCTGTTTTTT. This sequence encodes CASSWGTSGGPGELFF.